This is a list of T cell receptor beta chains from one sample in a study of blood T cell repertoires in COVID-19. Assay used: immunoSEQ multiplex PCR; TCRdb lists only in-frame clones, some missing. The profile shows 290,000 or so clones, roughly 86% of them singletons. Sequencing was carried out using PBMCs or T cells enriched from blood (not recorded which). Every receptor here comes from a young woman who had recovered from COVID-19. CDR3s include the opening cysteine and the closing phenylalanine or tryptophan.

V gene: TRBV3-1/TRBV3-2
J gene: TRBJ1-2
CDR3 protein: CASKKGQGAQSGYTF

V gene: TRBV5-1
J gene: TRBJ1-1
CDR3 protein: CASSRGGPRGTEAFF

V gene: TRBV6-6
J gene: TRBJ1-2
CDR3 protein: CASSRSGSRDRVEGGGYTF

V gene: TRBV4-2
J gene: TRBJ2-3
CDR3 protein: CASSLGLAGGPIADTQYF

V gene: TRBV5-1
J gene: TRBJ1-1
CDR3 protein: CASSQRLDTSNTEAFF

V gene: TRBV27
J gene: TRBJ1-5
CDR3 protein: CASTSGFGQPQHF

V gene: TRBV28
J gene: TRBJ1-4
CDR3 protein: CASSWAGVRLEKLFF

V gene: TRBV5-1
J gene: TRBJ1-2
CDR3 protein: CASSAQEGARDGYTF

V gene: TRBV4-3
J gene: TRBJ2-5
CDR3 protein: CASSQEVAALQETQYF

V gene: TRBV29-1
J gene: TRBJ1-1
CDR3 protein: CSVGGRTGVIRAFF

V gene: TRBV5-1
J gene: TRBJ2-1
CDR3 protein: CASSLVRNEQFF

V gene: TRBV27
J gene: TRBJ2-5
CDR3 protein: CASSSTDRGETQYF

V gene: TRBV24-1
J gene: TRBJ2-1
CDR3 protein: CATSGLRDRDYNEQFF

V gene: TRBV4-1
J gene: TRBJ2-7
CDR3 protein: CASSPQDRGSSVDVEQYF

V gene: TRBV10-2
J gene: TRBJ2-5
CDR3 protein: CASSDAGYSQETQYF

V gene: TRBV7-9
J gene: TRBJ1-1
CDR3 protein: CASSDGTDTEAFF

V gene: TRBV7-6
J gene: TRBJ2-2
CDR3 protein: CASSPDRIYTGELFF

V gene: TRBV6-5
J gene: TRBJ1-2
CDR3 protein: CASSYLDGYTF

V gene: TRBV19
J gene: TRBJ1-2
CDR3 protein: CASSLGTASPIIYGYTF

V gene: TRBV7-8
J gene: TRBJ2-2
CDR3 protein: CASSLYGGAEAGELFF

V gene: TRBV5-1
J gene: TRBJ2-3
CDR3 protein: CASRLGGLSTDTQYF

V gene: TRBV12-3/TRBV12-4
J gene: TRBJ2-5
CDR3 protein: CASSPGGRETQYF

V gene: TRBV28
J gene: TRBJ1-5
CDR3 protein: CASRDRAYNQPQHF

V gene: TRBV7-9
J gene: TRBJ1-1
CDR3 protein: CASSSGETGSTEAFF

V gene: TRBV5-4
J gene: TRBJ1-1
CDR3 protein: CASSSGVSPSEAFF

V gene: TRBV2
J gene: TRBJ1-4
CDR3 protein: CASSPGQHEELFF

V gene: TRBV28
J gene: TRBJ1-6
CDR3 protein: CASSDRGRGSPLHF

V gene: TRBV5-3
J gene: TRBJ1-5
CDR3 protein: CARSSGQGDYSNQPQHF

V gene: TRBV10-3
J gene: TRBJ2-5
CDR3 protein: CAISEQFTGLGETQYF

V gene: TRBV6-4
J gene: TRBJ1-1
CDR3 protein: CASSAEGGTNTEAFF

V gene: TRBV2
J gene: TRBJ1-2
CDR3 protein: CASTPRTGVANYGYTF

V gene: TRBV5-1
J gene: TRBJ2-7
CDR3 protein: CASSPGTAYEQYF

V gene: TRBV28
J gene: TRBJ2-6
CDR3 protein: CASSSPGKSGANVLTF

V gene: TRBV4-1
J gene: TRBJ1-4
CDR3 protein: CASSLPSRGAEGINVEKLFF

V gene: TRBV3-1/TRBV3-2
J gene: TRBJ2-4
CDR3 protein: CASSPGAGLAGGYGNIQYF

V gene: TRBV7-8
J gene: TRBJ1-2
CDR3 protein: CASSLAAGQGSVGGYTF

V gene: TRBV27
J gene: TRBJ2-1
CDR3 protein: CASSERGGISYNEQFF